This record concerns one T cell receptor beta chain sequence. Its specificity is not known. CDR1 and CDR2 from the germline V gene are LGHNT and FRNRAP. Between the trimmed V and J ends, which lost 1 base and 5 bases, there was a span of 8 bases. The CDR3 runs 13 residues. Treatment meaning: randomized to nivolumab then ipilimumab (arm A) or the reverse (arm B). DNA-damaging chemotherapy had not been given to any patient beforehand. TCRdb's copy holds only in-frame clones and misses some; the assay was immunoSEQ multiplex PCR. The table records 5,500 or so clones, 35% to 45% of them present only once. The data derive from a study of sequential checkpoint blockade in melanoma. Study in general: Matched biopsies came pretreatment and at week 13 for about 24 patients.

Whole-study findings and limits: T-cell fraction and clonality followed PD-L1 and CD8+ counts, not mutational load.

This TCR was sampled from a human donor with melanoma. The chain is built from TRBV12-5 and TRBJ1-2, with D possibly being TRBD1 (5 bases). The sequencing here drew on tumor tissue (inferred from file names), taken from a patient given nivolumab and ipilimumab in sequence. In nucleotides, the CDR3 is TGTGCTAGTGGTTTGGACGGACAATATGGCTACACCTTC. Protein sequence: CASGLDGQYGYTF.